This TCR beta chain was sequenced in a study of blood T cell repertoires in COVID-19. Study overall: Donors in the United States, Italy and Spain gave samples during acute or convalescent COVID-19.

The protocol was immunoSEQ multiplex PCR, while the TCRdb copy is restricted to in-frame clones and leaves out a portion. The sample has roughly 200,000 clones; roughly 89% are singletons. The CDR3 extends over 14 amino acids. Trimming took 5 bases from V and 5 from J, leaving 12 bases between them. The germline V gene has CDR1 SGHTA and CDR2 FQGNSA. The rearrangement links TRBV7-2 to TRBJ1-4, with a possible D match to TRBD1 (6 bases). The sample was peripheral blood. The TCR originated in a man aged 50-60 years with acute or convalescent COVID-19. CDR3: CASSPGTLNEKLFF. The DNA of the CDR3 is TGTGCCAGCAGCCCCGGGACACTAAATGAAAAACTGTTTTTT. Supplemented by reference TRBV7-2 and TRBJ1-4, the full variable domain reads GAGVSQSPSNKVTEKGKDVELRCDPISGHTALYWYRQSLGQGLEFLIYFQGNSAPDKSGLPSDRFSAERTGGSVSTLTIQRTQQEDSAVYLCASSPGTLNEKLFFGSGTQLSVL.